The 30 T cell receptor beta chains below all came from one sample that was sequenced in a study of post-analysis software for immune sequencing data. Study-wide results and caveats: Roughly 5 TRBV segments (TRBV5-6, TRBV5-1 and TRBV20-1 among them) occurred more frequently in patients than in controls.

These TCRs' antigens remain unknown. Libraries were made from TCR beta cDNA, and they carried unique molecular identifiers. Each CDR3 protein gets one entry after TCRdb re-called the PCR reads with MiXCR. The table shows fewer than 900,000 distinct CDR3 sequences, with 40% to 55% occurring only once. The sample taken for sequencing was blood. The receptors shown here come from a girl aged 10 to 17 with multiple sclerosis.

This clonotype has just a few counts. The chain uses TRBV10-3 and TRBJ2-7, with 10 bases that match TRBD1. The J call could be wrong; TRBJ2-5 is a better fit for the DNA end. CDR1 is ENHRY, CDR2 SYGVKD, per germline. This CDR3 has 13 residues. For the CDR3, the DNA is TGTGCCACCAAGACAGGGGGCGAGGAGACCCAGTACTTC. Amino acid sequence: CATKTGGEETQYF.

This clonotype was seen more than once but under ten times. The rearrangement joins TRBV20-1 to TRBJ2-6; no clear D. CDR1 is DFQATT, CDR2 SNEGSKA, per germline (reference sequence). CDR3 length: 13 amino acids. Trimming pared 3 bases from V and 2 bases from J, leaving 5 bases between. CDR3 DNA sequence: TGCAGTGCTAGGGCGACTGGGGCCAACGTCCTGACTTTC. This gives the protein CSARATGANVLTF.

This clonotype came up a few times. This chain uses TRBV7-2 with TRBJ1-2; tentatively, D is TRBD1 (6 bases). Germline loops: CDR1 SGHTA, CDR2 FQGNSA. V dropped 6 bases and J dropped 6 bases, with 14 bases sitting between them. The CDR3 runs to 13 residues. The CDR3 DNA follows: TGTGCCAGCAGTCCTACAGGGATGGATGGCTACACCTTC. Translated: CASSPTGMDGYTF.

This CDR3 reads CAISPRGEGEQYF. The CDR3 DNA follows: TGTGCCATCAGTCCTCGGGGGGAAGGCGAGCAGTACTTC. The J gene is TRBJ2-5, the V gene TRBV10-3; 7 bases agree with TRBD2. The DNA end favors TRBJ2-7, so the J call may be wrong. The CDR3 totals 13 residues. Germline loops: CDR1 ENHRY, CDR2 SYGVKD.

This clonotype appeared a few times. The chain uses TRBV29-1 and TRBJ2-1, with TRBD2 matching over 13 bases. The J segment lost 5 bases and the V segment lost 7 bases, leaving 14 bases of the junction unmatched. Germline V lookup: CDR1 SQVTM, CDR2 ANQGSEA. There are 17 residues in the CDR3. In DNA, the CDR3 is TGCAGCGCCACAATTGAACTGACTAGCGGGAGGCACAATGAGCAGTTCTTC. This encodes CSATIELTSGRHNEQFF.

This chain uses TRBV27 with TRBJ2-1; 7 nucleotides line up with TRBD1. CDR1 and CDR2 from the germline V gene are MNHEY and SMNVEV (reference sequence). With 6 bases clipped from V and 1 base from J, the junction kept 12 bases outside the gene matches. The CDR3 sequence is 17 residues long. For the CDR3, the DNA is TGTGCCAGCAGACCGGCTATGGGACAGCGGTCCTACAATGAGCAGTTCTTC. This sequence encodes CASRPAMGQRSYNEQFF.

Points on this clonotype: This may arise from a read error, as a much more abundant clone is one base away. The chain has TRBV7-3 and TRBJ2-2, with 8 positions matching TRBD2. V gave up 5 bases and J gave up 6 bases; unmatched junction bases: 11. The CDR3 length is 16 residues. CDR1 is SGHTA, CDR2 FQGTGA, per germline. The CDR3 here is CASSMGRAGAAGELFF. As DNA, the CDR3 is TGTGCCAGCAGCATGGGACGAGCGGGAGCCGCCGGGGAGCTGTTTTTT.

DNA of the CDR3: TGTGCCAGCAGTTGGGTAACCGGTGAGCAGTTCTTC. Amino acid sequence: CASSWVTGEQFF. The V call is TRBV6-2 or TRBV6-3, the J call TRBJ2-1; D is unresolved. Deletions cut 4 bases from V and 9 bases from J, with 10 bases between. CDR1 is MNHEY and CDR2 is SVGEGT in the germline V gene. The CDR3 totals 12 residues.

This clonotype was recorded a few times. The V call is TRBV15, the J call TRBJ2-6, with D perhaps assigned TRBD1 or TRBD2 (5 bases each). CDR3 length equals 15 residues. Germline CDR1 reads LNHNV; CDR2 reads YYDKDF (reference sequence). The V gene lost 3 bases and the J gene lost 4 bases, with 10 bases spanning the gap. In nucleotides, the CDR3 is TGTGCCACCAGCAGCGAGGGGTTCGGGGCCAACGTCCTGACTTTC. Translating gives CATSSEGFGANVLTF.

This clonotype was seen a few times. V usage is TRBV6-6 and J usage is TRBJ2-1; maybe TRBD2 (5 bases). There are 11 residues in the CDR3. Germline values: CDR1 MNHNY, CDR2 SVGAGI (reference sequence). V lost 2 bases and J 12 bases, leaving 8 bases between the germline ends. This CDR3 reads CASSYGGLQFF. As DNA, the CDR3 is TGTGCCAGCAGTTACGGCGGACTGCAGTTCTTC.

The genes are TRBV6-5 and TRBJ2-3; 9 nucleotides line up with TRBD2. Germline CDR1 is MNHEY and CDR2 is SVGAGI. V shed 8 bases, J shed 1 base, and the junction held 4 bases outside the gene matches. CDR3 length: 14 residues. This CDR3 reads CASWAGGGTDTQYF. The CDR3 region has the DNA TGTGCCAGCTGGGCGGGGGGGGGCACAGATACGCAGTATTTT.

V is TRBV5-1 and J is TRBJ2-7; TRBD2 aligns across 15 bases. After removal of 4 bases from V and 0 bases from J, the junction contained 17 bases not matched to a gene. The length of the CDR3 is 21 residues. Germline CDR1 SGHRS, CDR2 YFSETQ. DNA of the CDR3: TGCGCCAGCAGCCTTCGAACCCCCGGGACTAGCGGGAGGAACCCCTCCTACGAGCAGTACTTC. This encodes CASSLRTPGTSGRNPSYEQYF.

This clonotype showed up just a few times. The V call is TRBV5-6, the J call TRBJ2-5; D is unresolved. This CDR3 contains 12 residues. The V gene's germline CDR1 is SGHDT and CDR2 YYEEEE. With 4 bases removed from V and 7 bases from J, the gap between germline ends came to 11 bases. In DNA form, the CDR3 reads TGTGCCAGCAGCCCGTGGTCGGGGACCCAGTACTTC. Amino acid sequence: CASSPWSGTQYF. The whole variable domain, filled in from reference TRBV5-6 and TRBJ2-5, reads DAGVTQSPTHLIKTRGQQVTLRCSPKSGHDTVSWYQQALGQGPQFIFQYYEEEERQRGNFPDRFSGHQFPNYSSELNVNALLLGDSALYLCASSPWSGTQYFGPGTRLLVL.

Of note for this clonotype: A read error may produce the germline difference seen at one junction end. The V gene is TRBV7-7, the J gene TRBJ1-1; 8 bases are a match to TRBD1. This CDR3 is built from 16 residues. From germline, CDR1 is SSHAT and CDR2 FNYEAQ (reference sequence). This CDR3 reads CASSADRGRDDTEAFF. CDR3 DNA sequence: TGTGCTAGCAGCGCCGACAGGGGAAGAGATGACACTGAAGCTTTCTTT.

The chain combines TRBV27 with TRBJ1-5; weak D call: TRBD1 (5 bases). Germline V gene data show CDR1 as MNHEY and CDR2 as SMNVEV (reference sequence). The CDR3 extends over 16 amino acids. Trimming took off 0 bases at V and 2 bases at J, with 11 bases between the two ends. CDR3 sequence (DNA): TGTGCCAGCAGTTTATCTCGGGGGGAGGGCAATCAGCCCCAGCATTTT. It yields the protein CASSLSRGEGNQPQHF.

This chain connects TRBV20-1 to TRBJ1-6; perhaps TRBD1 as D (5 bases). Germline values: CDR1 DFQATT, CDR2 SNEGSKA (reference sequence). V dropped 3 bases and J dropped 9 bases, with 18 bases sitting between them. The CDR3 covers 15 residues. CDR3 sequence: CSASRGNPIGSPLHF. CDR3 in DNA: TGCAGTGCTAGCCGGGGGAACCCTATCGGTTCACCCCTCCACTTT.

The chain recombines TRBV4-1 with TRBJ2-7, with D uncertain. This CDR3 is built from 14 residues. Germline V gene sequence: CDR1 MGHRA, CDR2 YSYEKL. V was cut by 0 bases and J by 2 bases, with 8 bases left in between. As DNA, the CDR3 is TGCGCCAGCAGCCAAGAGGCTTACCCCTACGAGCAGTACTTC. Its protein is CASSQEAYPYEQYF.

The chain has TRBV27 and TRBJ1-2; D is perhaps TRBD1 (6 bases). The V and J ends lost 2 bases and 5 bases respectively, with 15 bases between them. The CDR3 totals 15 residues. Germline V gene data show CDR1 as MNHEY and CDR2 as SMNVEV (reference sequence). CDR3 bases: TGTGCCAGCAGTTTACTGGGGGCTGGCGGATATGGCTACACCTTC. Translating it yields CASSLLGAGGYGYTF.

This chain joins TRBV20-1 and TRBJ2-1; TRBD2 matches at 7 bases. The germline gives CDR1 DFQATT, CDR2 SNEGSKA (reference sequence). Germline trimming cut 1 base from V and 4 bases from J; bases unmatched to any gene: 10. The CDR3 length is 16 residues. The CDR3 loop is CSARGGRALRYNEQFF. The DNA of the CDR3 is TGCAGTGCTAGAGGTGGGAGGGCCCTCAGATACAATGAGCAGTTCTTC.

This clonotype was seen more than once but under ten times. Written as DNA, the CDR3 is TGCGCCAGCAGCTTGGGCCGGCAGCCGAGAGCTTACAATGAGCAGTTCTTC. As protein: CASSLGRQPRAYNEQFF. V is TRBV5-1 and J is TRBJ2-1; D ambiguous. The V end was cut by 0 bases, the J end by 4 bases, with 17 bases between. The CDR3 sequence is 17 residues long. Germline V gene lookup returns CDR1 SGHRS and CDR2 YFSETQ.

This CDR3 reads CASSYSGISQFF. For the CDR3, the DNA is TGTGCCAGCAGTTATAGCGGGATATCTCAGTTCTTC. The V call is TRBV12-3 or TRBV12-4, the J call TRBJ2-1, with 8 bases that match TRBD2. The V gene end was trimmed by 4 bases and the J gene end by 13 bases; junction bases not matched to a gene: 6. CDR3 size: 12 residues.

The V and J genes are TRBV9 and TRBJ2-3, with 8 bases fitting TRBD2. This CDR3 region has 18 residues. Germline-derived CDR1 and CDR2 are SGDLS and YYNGEE. The junction had 14 bases not matched to a gene; V was cut back by 1 base and J by 4 bases. CDR3 amino acids: CASSVPAATGGSPDTQYF. The CDR3 nucleotides are TGTGCCAGCAGCGTACCGGCGGCGACGGGAGGGAGCCCAGATACGCAGTATTTT.

This clonotype was recorded a few times. The chain recombines TRBV7-8 with TRBJ2-3; D not resolved. This CDR3 is 13 amino acids long. Trimming pared 6 bases from V and 0 bases from J, leaving 7 bases between. The germline V gene has CDR1 SGHVS and CDR2 FQNEAQ. CDR3 coding DNA: TGTGCCAGCAGGGGCCAGAGCACAGATACGCAGTATTTT. It yields the protein CASRGQSTDTQYF.

This clonotype was counted a few times. The chain uses TRBV27 and TRBJ2-7; 7 positions match TRBD2. The junction had 11 bases not matched to a gene; V was cut back by 5 bases and J by 4 bases. The CDR3 has 15 residues. Germline V lookup: CDR1 MNHEY, CDR2 SMNVEV (reference sequence). This CDR3 reads CASSPTLAGVYEQYF. CDR3 DNA sequence: TGTGCCAGCAGTCCAACTCTGGCGGGGGTGTACGAGCAGTACTTC.

This chain joins TRBV7-2 and TRBJ2-7; D may be TRBD1 (6 bases). The CDR3 covers 14 residues. The germline V and J ends were trimmed by 3 bases and 5 bases, with 14 bases remaining between them. Germline CDR1 SGHTA, CDR2 FQGNSA. DNA of the CDR3: TGTGCCAGCAGCTTGGGGGCAGGCCCCCACGAGCAGTACTTC. This encodes CASSLGAGPHEQYF.

A word on this clonotype: The limits of the CDR3 on the DNA are not certain, so only TCRdb's listed CDR3 is given. The CDR3 spells CASSVGSGAHYEQDF. The V and J genes are TRBV9 and TRBJ2-1; whether TRBD2, the table's D call, matches the DNA was not checked. The CDR3 has 15 amino acids, counting both end residues. From germline, CDR1 is SGDLS and CDR2 YYNGEE.

Comment on this clonotype: One end of the junction is discordant with germline, which a read error may explain. The chain carries TRBV12-3 or TRBV12-4 and TRBJ2-5, with 9 positions matching TRBD1. The CDR3 length is 15 residues. Here the CDR3 DNA reads TGTGCCAGCAGCCGACAGGGGGTGGCTCAAGGGACCCAGTACTTC. Its protein product is CASSRQGVAQGTQYF.

The V call is TRBV15, the J call TRBJ2-1; tentatively, D is TRBD1 (6 bases). Germline V CDR1 and CDR2: LNHNV, YYDKDF (reference sequence). The CDR3 sequence is 14 residues long. The V end lost 5 bases, the J end lost 7 bases, and 15 bases lay between the germline ends. The CDR3 is CATSPRTELNEQFF. Written as DNA, the CDR3 is TGTGCCACCAGCCCTCGGACAGAATTGAATGAGCAGTTCTTC. The whole variable domain, filled in from reference TRBV15 and TRBJ2-1, reads DAMVIQNPRYQVTQFGKPVTLSCSQTLNHNVMYWYQQKSSQAPKLLFHYYDKDFNNEADTPDNFQSRRPNTSFCFLDIRSPGLGDTAMYLCATSPRTELNEQFFGPGTRLTVL.

The rearrangement uses TRBV12-3 or TRBV12-4 and TRBJ2-1; TRBD2 matches 7 bases. CDR3 length: 15 residues. The trim removed 5 bases at V and 5 bases at J, leaving 9 bases unmatched. Here the CDR3 reads CASSTPTSADNEQFF. The CDR3 DNA follows: TGTGCCAGCAGTACCCCCACTAGCGCCGACAATGAGCAGTTCTTC.

This sequence joins TRBV29-1 and TRBJ1-2, with D maybe TRBD1 (5 bases). The CDR3 runs to 19 residues. Trimming cost V 7 bases and J 0 bases, with 30 bases left between them. Germline V gene lookup returns CDR1 SQVTM and CDR2 ANQGSEA. The CDR3 region has the DNA TGCAGCGCTACCCCGGGGCTGACACCGAACAGTAGAGCTAACTATGGCTACACCTTC. Residues: CSATPGLTPNSRANYGYTF.